The rows below give T cell receptor beta chains drawn from one sample of a study of T-cell memory formation after mild COVID-19. MiXCR was run by TCRdb on the 5' RACE reads, yielding one entry per CDR3 protein. The sample contains fewer than 200,000 distinct CDR3 sequences, around 18% of which appear only once. Sequenced input: PBMCs or a T cell subset sorted from them (not recorded which). The receptors were sampled from a man younger than 30 who had mild COVID-19 (a few samples of this study predate the infection). Cell type and time point are not known. The CDR3 runs from the conserved cysteine through the conserved F or W. D genes are given only for firm matches. Some rows mark clone size as missing; the rest say once, few, many or name a class of expanded clone.

TGCAGTGCACACGTGGTGGGTTGGAGCACTGAAGCTTTCTTT	CSAHVVGWSTEAFF	TRBJ1-1	TRBV20-1	.	few
TGTGCCAGCAGTGAGCAAACAGGGTCCGAGCAGTACTTC	CASSEQTGSEQYF	TRBJ2-7	TRBV6-1	.	few
TGTGCCAGCAGCCCCGAAAGGACAGGGTGGAGTGAAGCTTTCTTT	CASSPERTGWSEAFF	TRBJ1-1	TRBV7-2	TRBD1	.
TGCGCCAGTCGGGGTGAGGGGCAAGAGACCCAGTACTTC	CASRGEGQETQYF	TRBJ2-5	TRBV5-1	.	many
TGTGCCAGCGGGACAGGGGCGGCCAAAAACATTCAGTACTTC	CASGTGAAKNIQYF	TRBJ2-4	TRBV6-1	TRBD1	.
TGTGCCAGCAGCTTACATCCCCCAGGGATGAACACTGAAGCTTTCTTT	CASSLHPPGMNTEAFF	TRBJ1-1	TRBV7-7	.	few
TGTGCCAGCAGCGGGGGACTAGAGTTTGAGACCCAGTACTTC	CASSGGLEFETQYF	TRBJ2-5	TRBV7-2	TRBD2	.
TGTGCCAGCAGTGACCTCATCGGGTACGGGGAGCTGTTTTTT	CASSDLIGYGELFF	TRBJ2-2	TRBV2	.	.
TGTGCCAGCATAAGATGGGAGTTGCTGGACACTGAAGCTTTCTTT	CASIRWELLDTEAFF	TRBJ1-1	TRBV5-6	.	.
TGTGCCAGCAGCTTGATGACAGGGGGACAAGAGACCCAGTACTTC	CASSLMTGGQETQYF	TRBJ2-5	TRBV5-4	TRBD1	.
TGCAGCGTTGACCAGGCGGGACAGGGGATAATAGCTTTCTTT	CSVDQAGQGIIAFF	TRBJ1-1	TRBV29-1	TRBD1	.
TGTGCCAGCAGCAGGGAACAGGGGCATGAAGCTTTCTTT	CASSREQGHEAFF	TRBJ1-1	TRBV27	TRBD1	few
TGTGCCAGCAGCCCACGATCCGGGACAGTCACCGGGGAGCTGTTTTTT	CASSPRSGTVTGELFF	TRBJ2-2	TRBV9	TRBD1	.
TGTGCCAGCAGCGACCCACAGGGGCCCTCTGTAGGCTACACCTTC	CASSDPQGPSVGYTF	TRBJ1-2	TRBV7-9	TRBD1	.
TGTGCCAGCAGCTTGCCCGGATCAAAACTGTTTTTT	CASSLPGSKLFF	TRBJ1-4	TRBV5-4	.	many
TGCGCCAGCAGCCAGCGACTAGCGGGGGAGAATGAGCAGTTCTTC	CASSQRLAGENEQFF	TRBJ2-1	TRBV4-1	TRBD2	few
TGTGCCAGCAGTTCCGACAGGTACTTCGATAATTCACCCCTCCACTTT	CASSSDRYFDNSPLHF	TRBJ1-6	TRBV6-5	.	.
TGTGCCAGCAGCTTTTCGGCCGGGGAGCTGTTTTTT	CASSFSAGELFF	TRBJ2-2	TRBV7-3	.	.
TGTGCCAGCAGCCGGGACAGGGTTAATGAGCAGTTCTTC	CASSRDRVNEQFF	TRBJ2-1	TRBV12-3/TRBV12-4	TRBD1	.
TGCGCCAGCAGCCAATCTTCCTCGGGGCCGAGACCGAACACTGAAGCTTTCTTT	CASSQSSSGPRPNTEAFF	TRBJ1-1	TRBV4-1	.	.
TGTGCCAGCAGCGGTTCAATAGATACGCAGTATTTT	CASSGSIDTQYF	TRBJ2-3	TRBV7-2	.	.
TGTGCCAGCAGCTTACTCCGTCTAGCGGGGGCCTTTAGCACAGATACGCAGTATTTT	CASSLLRLAGAFSTDTQYF	TRBJ2-3	TRBV11-2	TRBD2	.
TGTGCCAGCAGTTTCGGTGGGGGGGGAGATACGCAGTATTTT	CASSFGGGGDTQYF	TRBJ2-3	TRBV12-3/TRBV12-4	TRBD2	.